The clone carrying this T cell receptor beta chain has a count of ten or more. TCRdb fed the RACE reads into MiXCR, producing one record per CDR3 protein. The sample records 380,000 or so distinct CDR3 sequences, roughly 4.8% being singletons. The CDR3 totals 15 residues. Looked up from germline, CDR1 is GTSNPN and CDR2 is SVGIG (reference sequence). J was trimmed by 1 base and V by 3 bases; bases with no gene match: 3. The data derive from a study of human T cells and chemical hapten exposure. Time point in this sample: patch test 1, 2 weeks after DPC sensitization. The treatment was: therapeutic diphenylcyclopropenone sensitization with weekly scalp DPC.

Source: whole blood, taken in connection with sensitization to the hapten diphenylcyclopropenone (DPC). The clonotype was recovered from a woman aged 45-60 years with alopecia areata. Some clones in this sample may be carry-over from other donors' samples. This chain uses TRBV30 with TRBJ2-2, with 9 nucleotides matching TRBD2. The CDR3 region is CAWRGLALNTGELFF. As DNA, the CDR3 is TGTGCCTGGAGGGGACTAGCCCTGAACACCGGGGAGCTGTTTTTT.